Listed below are T cell receptor beta chains from one sample, sequenced in a study of human T cells and chemical hapten exposure. TCRdb independently ran MiXCR on the RACE reads; one entry per CDR3 protein. The data hold 75,000 to 100,000 distinct CDR3 sequences, with 7.5% to 10% observed a single time. This specimen was whole blood, taken in connection with sensitization to the hapten diphenylcyclopropenone (DPC). The receptors stem from a woman between 40 and 50 years old with alopecia areata. Some clones in this sample may be carry-over from other donors' samples. Both conserved end residues are trimmed from each CDR3.

V gene	CDR3 length	J gene	CDR3 protein
TRBV10-3	10	TRBJ2-7	AISPGAYEQY
TRBV19	12	TRBJ2-1	ASSRAGGNDEQF
TRBV2	12	TRBJ2-7	ASSTDRVRYEQY
TRBV6-5	12	TRBJ2-7	AILPGQGRYEQY
TRBV12-3/TRBV12-4	13	TRBJ1-5	ASSSGPSKDQPQH
TRBV4-2	14	TRBJ1-5	ASSQDRQGGYQPQH
TRBV18	13	TRBJ2-7	ASSPRAGGNYEQY
TRBV27	13	TRBJ2-7	ASSPGTGRSTKQY
TRBV5-4	13	TRBJ2-2	ASSLVAGLTGELF
TRBV21-1	15	TRBJ2-7	AAPGLITGQGTYEQY
TRBV20-1	13	TRBJ2-1	IAFASGSYGNEQF
TRBV29-1	11	TRBJ1-4	SVEGQINEKLF
TRBV6-2/TRBV6-3	12	TRBJ1-1	ASTPRGGKTEAF
TRBV6-5	11	TRBJ2-7	ASSYGTDYEQY
TRBV9	13	TRBJ2-1	ASSVGSGSGNEQF
TRBV7-9	13	TRBJ1-2	ASTPRGTGGYGYT
TRBV10-3	12	TRBJ1-2	AVPGTGSGYGYT
TRBV7-9	16	TRBJ2-7	ASSLASRDRTFSYEQY
TRBV6-2/TRBV6-3	13	TRBJ2-1	ASRGTSGSYNEQF
TRBV7-9	13	TRBJ2-4	ASSSKGPPLNIQY
TRBV28	14	TRBJ2-4	ASSPVAGGPGNIQY
TRBV12-3/TRBV12-4	12	TRBJ1-2	ASSSIGTHYGYT
TRBV2	13	TRBJ1-5	AIDEGAPGNQPQH
TRBV4-2	13	TRBJ2-7	ASSQDRQGLYEQY
TRBV7-9	17	TRBJ2-1	ASIQTRLVERSSYNEQF
TRBV20-1	11	TRBJ1-5	SAVGLGNGPQH
TRBV28	12	TRBJ1-4	ASSRQGLYEKLF
TRBV6-2/TRBV6-3	12	TRBJ2-2	ASSYPRESGELF
TRBV6-1	12	TRBJ2-5	ASRRTVYRETQY
TRBV7-2	12	TRBJ1-6	ASSLGGYNSPLH
TRBV5-1	13	TRBJ2-1	ASSIRTGPENEQF
TRBV7-2	11	TRBJ2-7	ASGVQQTYEQY
TRBV7-9	14	TRBJ2-5	ASSSFFGARRETQY
TRBV29-1	12	TRBJ2-1	SVEPSGGYNEQF
TRBV29-1	11	TRBJ2-3	SETSGSTDTQY
TRBV7-2	16	TRBJ1-3	ASSLHRRRAHSGNTIY
TRBV7-9	15	TRBJ2-3	ASSLASGRAGPDTQY
TRBV6-2/TRBV6-3	11	TRBJ2-2	TSSGGRFGELF
TRBV28	13	TRBJ2-3	ASSRSGSVGDTQY
TRBV12-3/TRBV12-4	14	TRBJ2-7	ASTSSSGSLTYEQY
TRBV11-3	13	TRBJ2-1	ASSWGLAGENEQF
TRBV20-1	11	TRBJ1-5	SAIDRVGQPQH
TRBV27	11	TRBJ2-6	ASRSSGANVLT
TRBV3-1	11	TRBJ2-2	ASSQDDTGELF
TRBV13	10	TRBJ2-3	ASSSGKATQY
TRBV20-1	12	TRBJ1-5	SARAGIGNQPQH
TRBV12-3/TRBV12-4	12	TRBJ2-1	ASRLGGAYNEQF
TRBV6-2/TRBV6-3	10	TRBJ2-7	ASSYPPDEQY